This T cell receptor beta chain comes out of a study of blood T cell repertoires in COVID-19. How the authors handled the data: Reference gene primer amplification yielded estimated nucleated cell counts. Sequenced by immunoSEQ multiplex PCR; TCRdb stores in-frame clones only, minus some. V and J calls plus clone size are reproduced from that table; the DNA served to infer D and trimming. This table has 35,000 to 55,000 clones, 88% appearing once. The length of the CDR3 is 16 residues. The ends were cut back, 5 bases at V and 7 bases at J, with 21 bases in the middle. Germline V CDR1 and CDR2: SGHVS, FQNEAQ.

This sequence was found in a human donor in a cohort sampled during active COVID-19. The chain couples TRBV7-8 to TRBJ2-4; possible D gene TRBD1, 8 bases. Sequences were obtained from peripheral blood. The CDR3 region has the DNA TGTGCCAGCAGCCAAAACAGGGGGGGGTCGTTGAACATTCAGTACTTC. This codes for CASSQNRGGSLNIQYF.